What follows are 28 T cell receptor beta chains derived from one specimen sequenced in a study of cytomegalovirus exposure and HLA in healthy donors. PCR amplification relied on 60 Vbeta primers (plus 13 Jbeta primers). Assay used: immunoSEQ multiplex PCR; TCRdb lists only in-frame clones, some missing. Among more than 110,000 clones listed, about three quarters were seen once. Sequenced sample: PBMCs. The source is a woman in her 40s in good health and CMV-seronegative.

The chain recombines TRBV27 with TRBJ1-2; a weak D match, TRBD1 (6 bases). The ends were cut back, 6 bases at V and 1 base at J, with 12 bases in the middle. Germline CDR1 and CDR2: MNHEY and SMNVEV (reference sequence). This CDR3 is built from 14 residues. In DNA, the CDR3 is TGTGCCAGCAGCTCGGGGGGCCTTAACTATGGCTACACCTTC. It encodes CASSSGGLNYGYTF.

The rearrangement joins TRBV5-4 to TRBJ2-5, with D maybe TRBD2 (5 bases). Between the trimmed V and J ends, which lost 3 bases and 2 bases, there was a span of 11 bases. This CDR3 is built from 14 residues. Germline CDR1 reads SGHNT; CDR2 reads YYREEE (reference sequence). The CDR3 is CASSSTRVQETQYF. The DNA for the CDR3 is TGTGCCAGCAGCTCAACGAGGGTGCAAGAGACCCAGTACTTC. Variable domain in full (rest from reference TRBV5-4 and TRBJ2-5): ETGVTQSPTHLIKTRGQQVTLRCSSQSGHNTVSWYQQALGQGPQFIFQYYREEENGRGNFPPRFSGLQFPNYSSELNVNALELDDSALYLCASSSTRVQETQYFGPGTRLLVL.

This clone was recorded a few times. The V gene is TRBV6-1, the J gene TRBJ1-1; D is unresolved. V was clipped by 11 bases and J by 5 bases, with 9 bases between them. The CDR3 spans 10 residues. Germline lookup yields CDR1 MNHNS and CDR2 SASEGT. The DNA of the CDR3 is TGTGCCTCCGGCGGGACTGAAGCTTTCTTT. As protein: CASGGTEAFF.

This clone turned up a few times. The chain is built from TRBV6-1 and TRBJ1-1; D perhaps matches TRBD1 (6 bases). Per the germline V gene, CDR1 is MNHNS and CDR2 is SASEGT. Trimming shortened V by 6 bases and J by 8 bases, and 19 bases separated the two germline ends. This CDR3 is 14 amino acids long. CDR3 bases: TGTGCCAGCAGCCCCGGGGGGCAGGGACGGGAAGCTTTCTTT. Translating gives CASSPGGQGREAFF.

This sequence joins TRBV2 and TRBJ1-2; D is perhaps TRBD1 (5 bases). V was shortened by 6 bases and J by 10 bases, with 15 bases between the two germline ends. Germline V gives CDR1 SNHLY, CDR2 FYNNEI. This CDR3 has 12 amino acids. CDR3 sequence (DNA): TGTGCCAGCAGGGGGGACTTCTTGGACTACACCTTC. Translated, it gives CASRGDFLDYTF. Full variable domain (missing parts from reference TRBV2 and TRBJ1-2): EPEVTQTPSHQVTQMGQEVILRCVPISNHLYFYWYRQILGQKVEFLVSFYNNEISEKSEIFDDQFSVERPDGSNFTLKIRSTKLEDSAMYFCASRGDFLDYTFGSGTRLTVV.

This chain uses TRBV7-9 with TRBJ2-2, with D hard to call. Germline loops: CDR1 SEHNR, CDR2 FQNEAQ (reference sequence). V lost 2 bases, J lost 5 bases, and 3 bases lay in between. The CDR3 spans 12 residues. CDR3 coding DNA: TGTGCCAGCAGCTTACCGACCGGGGAGCTGTTTTTT. Amino acid sequence: CASSLPTGELFF.

The V and J genes are TRBV7-8 and TRBJ2-3, with D hard to call. In germline, CDR1 is SGHVS, CDR2 FQNEAQ. Trimming shortened V by 3 bases and J by 2 bases, and 9 bases separated the two germline ends. CDR3 size: 14 residues. The CDR3 here is CASSFTDATDTQYF. CDR3 bases: TGTGCCAGCAGCTTTACAGATGCCACAGATACGCAGTATTTT.

This clone was seen just once. The V gene is TRBV4-1, the J gene TRBJ2-5; the D gene is possibly TRBD2 (5 bases). CDR3 length: 15 amino acids. CDR1 and CDR2 from the germline V gene are MGHRA and YSYEKL. V dropped 6 bases and J dropped 3 bases, with 17 bases sitting between them. In nucleotides, the CDR3 is TGCGCCAGCAGTCATTACCGGGAAGGGAAAGAGACCCAGTACTTC. It yields the protein CASSHYREGKETQYF.

The chain employs TRBV18 and TRBJ2-7; 7 bases fit TRBD1. The trim removed 4 bases at V and 3 bases at J, leaving 6 bases unmatched. The CDR3 extends over 14 amino acids. The V gene's germline CDR1 is KGHSH and CDR2 LQKENI. The CDR3: CASSQGQIGYEQYV. The CDR3 bases are TGTGCCAGCTCACAGGGACAGATAGGCTACGAGCAGTACGTC.

This clone was counted a few times. This rearrangement joins TRBV5-1 to TRBJ1-6, with D unclear. Trimming pared 5 bases from V and 9 bases from J, leaving 15 bases between. CDR3 length equals 14 residues. Germline assignment: CDR1 SGHRS and CDR2 YFSETQ. The chain's CDR3 is CASSLLESGSPLHF. The CDR3 DNA reads as TGCGCCAGCAGTTTATTAGAATCGGGTTCACCCCTCCACTTT.

This clone was seen once. V gene TRBV4-1 combines with J gene TRBJ1-6; no firm D call. Germline loops: CDR1 MGHRA, CDR2 YSYEKL. The CDR3 covers 15 residues. Trimming cost V 0 bases and J 6 bases, with 9 bases left between them. In nucleotides, the CDR3 is TGCGCCAGCAGCCAAGACGCCACAGCTAATTCACCCCTCCACTTT. This encodes CASSQDATANSPLHF.

The V gene is TRBV27, the J gene TRBJ2-5, with TRBD1 matching 8 bases. J was trimmed by 5 bases and V by 5 bases; bases with no gene match: 10. The CDR3 spans 15 residues. The germline CDR1 and CDR2 sequences are MNHEY and SMNVEV (reference sequence). CDR3 nucleotides: TGTGCCAGCAGTCCCCGGACAGGGACGGGGGAGACCCAGTACTTC. Its translation: CASSPRTGTGETQYF.

The rearrangement joins TRBV6-5 to TRBJ1-5, with unresolved D. Trimming removed 0 bases from V and 5 bases from J, with 11 bases in between. Germline V gene lookup returns CDR1 MNHEY and CDR2 SVGAGI. The CDR3 extends over 15 amino acids. In DNA, the CDR3 is TGTGCCAGCAGTTACTCCTGGACCGGGGATCAGCCCCAGCATTTT. Protein product: CASSYSWTGDQPQHF.

This chain connects TRBV29-1 to TRBJ1-2, with 8 nucleotides matching TRBD1. Germline CDR1 reads SQVTM; CDR2 reads ANQGSEA. V gave up 2 bases and J gave up 2 bases; unmatched junction bases: 1. The CDR3 is 13 residues long. The CDR3 DNA reads as TGCAGCGTTGAAAACAGGGGGAACTATGGCTACACCTTC. Translating gives CSVENRGNYGYTF.

V usage is TRBV9 and J usage is TRBJ1-2, with 9 bases that match TRBD1. Germline V lookup: CDR1 SGDLS, CDR2 YYNGEE. The CDR3 covers 15 residues. V trimming: 4 bases; J trimming: 5 bases; junction bases outside the gene matches: 9. CDR3 residues: CASSPRDRVGYGYTF. The CDR3 nucleotides read TGTGCCAGCAGCCCCCGGGACAGGGTAGGATATGGCTACACCTTC.

This clone showed up just once. V gene TRBV2 combines with J gene TRBJ2-5; 12 bases fit TRBD2. The J call may not be correct, given that the DNA end is closer to TRBJ2-7. CDR1 is SNHLY and CDR2 is FYNNEI in the germline V gene. This CDR3 contains 18 residues. CDR3 DNA: TGTGCCAGCCTTACGAGGACTAGCGGGGACCTAGTGGGTTACGAGCAGTACTTC. Its protein is CASLTRTSGDLVGYEQYF.

The chain recombines TRBV15 with TRBJ2-1; TRBD2 matches at 13 bases. Germline assignment: CDR1 LNHNV and CDR2 YYDKDF (reference sequence). This CDR3 is built from 20 residues. The V and J ends lost 6 bases and 1 base, in that order; junction bases with no gene match: 15. CDR3 nucleotide sequence: TGTGCCACCAGACCTACCCAACTAGCGGGGGGGGATGATTCCTACAATGAGCAGTTCTTC. Encoded protein: CATRPTQLAGGDDSYNEQFF.

The chain has TRBV11-2 and TRBJ1-6; 7 nucleotides align to TRBD1. V lost 4 bases, J lost 7 bases, and 7 bases stayed unmatched. Germline CDR1 is SGHAT and CDR2 is FQNNGV. The CDR3 is 15 residues long. This CDR3 reads CASSSNWDRNSPLHF. The CDR3 DNA reads as TGTGCCAGCAGCTCGAACTGGGACAGAAATTCACCCCTCCACTTT.

V and J are TRBV29-1 and TRBJ1-1; D is possibly TRBD1 (6 bases). CDR1 is SQVTM, CDR2 ANQGSEA, per germline. The V end was cut by 7 bases, the J end by 1 base, with 13 bases between. The CDR3 length is 13 residues. CDR3 residues: CSADKGENTEAFF. The CDR3 DNA reads TGCAGCGCGGATAAGGGGGAGAACACTGAAGCTTTCTTT.

V usage is TRBV6-5 and J usage is TRBJ2-5, with unresolved D. CDR3 size: 12 residues. CDR1 and CDR2 (germline): MNHEY, SVGAGI. The ends were cut back, 4 bases at V and 5 bases at J, with 8 bases in the middle. CDR3 in amino acids: CASSSPGETQYF. CDR3 coding DNA: TGTGCCAGCAGTTCACCCGGGGAGACCCAGTACTTC.

The chain recombines TRBV4-1 with TRBJ2-1; 8 bases line up with TRBD1. The CDR3 length is 16 residues. The V gene's germline CDR1 is MGHRA and CDR2 YSYEKL. V gave up 4 bases and J gave up 7 bases; unmatched junction bases: 12. The CDR3: CASSPQTRTGWNEQFF. DNA of the CDR3: TGCGCCAGCAGCCCTCAAACCCGGACAGGGTGGAATGAGCAGTTCTTC.

The J gene is TRBJ2-1, the V gene TRBV7-8; TRBD2 might be the D (5 bases). Germline V CDR1 and CDR2: SGHVS, FQNEAQ. The CDR3 length is 16 residues. Trimming shortened V by 1 base and J by 1 base, and 11 bases separated the two germline ends. CDR3 bases: TGTGCCAGCAGCTTAGGGCGGGCTCCGTCCTACAATGAGCAGTTCTTC. Protein sequence: CASSLGRAPSYNEQFF.

This clone was picked up a small number of times. The chain employs TRBV5-5 and TRBJ1-1; D not resolved. V shed 4 bases and J shed 3 bases, with 19 bases lying between them. The CDR3 runs to 16 residues. CDR1 and CDR2 (germline): SGHKS, YYEKEE (reference sequence). For the CDR3, the DNA is TGTGCCAGCAGCCGTGTTTCGCCTAGTGTGGACACTGAAGCTTTCTTT. It is translated as CASSRVSPSVDTEAFF.

The chain is built from TRBV9 and TRBJ2-1, with TRBD1 matching over 7 bases. This CDR3 is built from 14 residues. CDR1 and CDR2 (germline): SGDLS, YYNGEE. Unmatched junction bases numbered 13, after V lost 6 bases and J lost 10 bases. The CDR3 protein is CASTITGAVGEQFF. CDR3 nucleotide sequence: TGTGCCAGCACCATAACAGGGGCGGTCGGGGAGCAGTTCTTC. Variable domain in full (rest from reference TRBV9 and TRBJ2-1): DSGVTQTPKHLITATGQRVTLRCSPRSGDLSVYWYQQSLDQGLQFLIQYYNGEERAKGNILERFSAQQFPDLHSELNLSSLELGDSALYFCASTITGAVGEQFFGPGTRLTVL.

This clone was observed once. The rearrangement links TRBV6-1 to TRBJ1-2; possibly TRBD1 for D (5 bases). The CDR3 totals 14 residues. Per the germline V gene, CDR1 is MNHNS and CDR2 is SASEGT. Trimming stripped 2 bases from V and 9 bases from J, with 16 bases between. CDR3 coding DNA: TGTGCCAGCAGTGAATTGGCCAGGGAAGAGAGCTACACCTTC. Its protein is CASSELAREESYTF.

The gene calls are TRBV5-4 and TRBJ2-2, with D unresolved. CDR3 length: 15 amino acids. Germline values: CDR1 SGHNT, CDR2 YYREEE (reference sequence). The V end was cut by 1 base, the J end by 6 bases, with 13 bases between. The CDR3 protein is CASSLPGMIAGELFF. The CDR3 nucleotides read TGTGCCAGCAGCTTGCCAGGCATGATCGCCGGGGAGCTGTTTTTT.

This sequence joins TRBV28 and TRBJ1-1, with D maybe TRBD1 (6 bases). CDR1 is MDHEN, CDR2 SYDVKM, per germline. This CDR3 spans 13 amino acids. V was cut by 5 bases and J by 8 bases, with 15 bases left in between. CDR3 nucleotides: TGTGCCAGCAGTCTTCGGACAGAAGAAGAAGCTTTCTTT. Residues: CASSLRTEEEAFF.

The chain has TRBV7-3 and TRBJ2-1; TRBD2 aligns across 12 bases. CDR3 length equals 17 residues. Germline V gene lookup returns CDR1 SGHTA and CDR2 FQGTGA. The trim removed 4 bases at V and 2 bases at J, leaving 6 bases unmatched. The CDR3 region is CASSSRTSGNAYNEQFF. The CDR3 DNA reads TGTGCCAGCAGCTCCCGGACTAGCGGGAATGCCTACAATGAGCAGTTCTTC. Filled out from reference TRBV7-3 and TRBJ2-1, the complete variable domain reads GAGVSQTPSNKVTEKGKYVELRCDPISGHTALYWYRQSLGQGPEFLIYFQGTGAADDSGLPNDRFFAVRPEGSVSTLKIQRTERGDSAVYLCASSSRTSGNAYNEQFFGPGTRLTVL.